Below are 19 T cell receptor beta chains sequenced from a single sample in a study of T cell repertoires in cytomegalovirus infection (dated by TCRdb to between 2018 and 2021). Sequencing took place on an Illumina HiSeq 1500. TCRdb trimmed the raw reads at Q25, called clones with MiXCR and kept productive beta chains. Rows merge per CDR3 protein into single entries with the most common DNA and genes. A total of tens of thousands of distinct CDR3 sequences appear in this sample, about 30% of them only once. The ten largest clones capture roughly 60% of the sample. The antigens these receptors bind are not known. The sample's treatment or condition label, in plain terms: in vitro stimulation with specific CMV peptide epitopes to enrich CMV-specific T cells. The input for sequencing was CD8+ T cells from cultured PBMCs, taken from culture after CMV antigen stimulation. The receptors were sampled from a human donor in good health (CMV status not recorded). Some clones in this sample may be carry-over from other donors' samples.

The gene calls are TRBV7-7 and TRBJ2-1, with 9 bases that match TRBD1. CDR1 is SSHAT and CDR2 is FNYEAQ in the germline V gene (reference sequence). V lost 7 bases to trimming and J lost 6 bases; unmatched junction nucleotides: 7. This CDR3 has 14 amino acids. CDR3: CASTPDRGSNEQFF. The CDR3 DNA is TGTGCCAGCACCCCGGACAGGGGTTCCAATGAGCAGTTCTTC.

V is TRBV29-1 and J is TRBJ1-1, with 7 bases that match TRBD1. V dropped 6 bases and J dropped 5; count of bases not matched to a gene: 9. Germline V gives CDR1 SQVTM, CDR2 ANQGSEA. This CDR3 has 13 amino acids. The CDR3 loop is CSVVQGTGTEAFF. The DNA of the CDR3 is TGCAGCGTCGTACAGGGGACGGGAACTGAAGCTTTCTTT.

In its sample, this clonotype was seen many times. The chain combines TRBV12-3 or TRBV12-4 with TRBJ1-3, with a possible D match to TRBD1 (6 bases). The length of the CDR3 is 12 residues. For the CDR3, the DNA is TGTGCTGGGGGCGTCTCTGGAAACACCATATATTTT. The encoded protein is CAGGVSGNTIYF.

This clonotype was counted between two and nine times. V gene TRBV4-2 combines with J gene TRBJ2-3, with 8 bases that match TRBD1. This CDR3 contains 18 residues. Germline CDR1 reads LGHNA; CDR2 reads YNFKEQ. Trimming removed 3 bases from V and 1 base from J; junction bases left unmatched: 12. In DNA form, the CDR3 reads TGTGCCAGCAGCCAGTTCTTAACCGCGGGACAGGGCACAGATACGCAGTATTTT. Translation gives CASSQFLTAGQGTDTQYF.

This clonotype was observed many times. The CDR3 DNA follows: TGTGCCAGCAGCGCGGACAGGGGGCGAAGGATTGAAGCTTTCTTT. Protein: CASSADRGRRIEAFF. The chain joins TRBV7-2 to TRBJ1-1; 11 nucleotides agree with TRBD1. Germline V gene data show CDR1 as SGHTA and CDR2 as FQGNSA. The CDR3 sequence is 15 residues long. Trimming cost V 5 bases and J 7 bases; bases outside gene matches: 9.

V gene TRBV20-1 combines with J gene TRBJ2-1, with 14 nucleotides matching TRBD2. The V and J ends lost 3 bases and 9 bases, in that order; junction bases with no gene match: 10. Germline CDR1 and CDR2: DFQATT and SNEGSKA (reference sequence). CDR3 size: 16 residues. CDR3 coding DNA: TGCAGTGCTAGGACTAGCGGGAGGGCACTCTCTCGTGAGCAGTTCTTC. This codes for CSARTSGRALSREQFF.

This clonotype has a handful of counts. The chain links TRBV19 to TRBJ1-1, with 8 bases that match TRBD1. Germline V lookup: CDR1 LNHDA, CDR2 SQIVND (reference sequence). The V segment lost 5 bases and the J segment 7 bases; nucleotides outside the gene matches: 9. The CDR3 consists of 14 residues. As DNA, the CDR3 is TGTGCCAGTAGTGCGGGACAGGCGGGGGATGAAGCTTTCTTT. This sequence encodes CASSAGQAGDEAFF.

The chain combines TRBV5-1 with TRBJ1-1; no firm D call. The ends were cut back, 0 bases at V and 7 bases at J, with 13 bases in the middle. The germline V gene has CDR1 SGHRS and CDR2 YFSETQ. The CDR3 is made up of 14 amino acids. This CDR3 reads CASSLAHSRREAFF. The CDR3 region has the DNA TGCGCCAGCAGCTTGGCCCATTCCCGCCGTGAAGCTTTCTTT.

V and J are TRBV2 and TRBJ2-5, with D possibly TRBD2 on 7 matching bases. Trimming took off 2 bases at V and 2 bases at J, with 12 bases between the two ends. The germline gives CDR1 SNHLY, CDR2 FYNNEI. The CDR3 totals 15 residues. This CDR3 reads CASSETGREQETQYF. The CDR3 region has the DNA TGTGCCAGCAGTGAAACAGGGCGGGAGCAAGAGACCCAGTACTTC.

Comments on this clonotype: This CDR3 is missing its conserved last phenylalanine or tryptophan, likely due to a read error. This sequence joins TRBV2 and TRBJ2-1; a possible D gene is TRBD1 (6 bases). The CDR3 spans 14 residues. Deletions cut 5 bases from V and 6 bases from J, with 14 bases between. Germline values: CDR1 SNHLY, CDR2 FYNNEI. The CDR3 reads CASSSEGETNEQFL. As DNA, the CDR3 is TGTGCCAGCAGTTCCGAGGGGGAGACCAATGAGCAGTTCCTC.

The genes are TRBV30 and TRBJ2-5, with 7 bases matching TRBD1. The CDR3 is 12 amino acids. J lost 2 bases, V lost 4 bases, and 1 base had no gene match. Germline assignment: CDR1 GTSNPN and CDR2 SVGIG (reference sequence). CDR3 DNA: TGTGCCTGGAAGGGACAGCAAGAGACCCAGTACTTC. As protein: CAWKGQQETQYF.

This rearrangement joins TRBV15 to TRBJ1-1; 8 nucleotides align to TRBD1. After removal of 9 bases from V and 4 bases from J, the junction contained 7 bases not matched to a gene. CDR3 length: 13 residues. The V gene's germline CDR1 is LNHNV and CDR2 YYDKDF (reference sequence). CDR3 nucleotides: TGTGCCACGCGAAGCCAGGGGGCCACTGAAGCTTTCTTT. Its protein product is CATRSQGATEAFF.

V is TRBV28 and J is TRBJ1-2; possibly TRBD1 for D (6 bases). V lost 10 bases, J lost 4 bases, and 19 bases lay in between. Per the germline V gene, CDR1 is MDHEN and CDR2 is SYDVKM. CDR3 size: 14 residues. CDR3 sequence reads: CAIKPLGGAYGYTF. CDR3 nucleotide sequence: TGTGCCATCAAACCCCTTGGGGGGGCCTATGGCTACACCTTC.

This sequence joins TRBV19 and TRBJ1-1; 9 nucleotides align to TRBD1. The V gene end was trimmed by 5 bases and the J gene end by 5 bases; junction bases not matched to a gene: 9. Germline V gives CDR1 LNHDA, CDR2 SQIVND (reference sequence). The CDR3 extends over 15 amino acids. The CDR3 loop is CASSETGGAGTEAFF. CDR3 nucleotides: TGTGCCAGTAGTGAAACAGGGGGCGCCGGAACTGAAGCTTTCTTT.

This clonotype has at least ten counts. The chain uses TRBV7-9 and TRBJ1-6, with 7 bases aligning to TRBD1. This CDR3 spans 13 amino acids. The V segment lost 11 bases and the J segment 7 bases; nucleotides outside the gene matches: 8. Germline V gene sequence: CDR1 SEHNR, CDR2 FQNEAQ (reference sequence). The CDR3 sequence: CAGGTASNSPLHF. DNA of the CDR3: TGTGCCGGAGGGACAGCGTCGAATTCACCCCTCCACTTT. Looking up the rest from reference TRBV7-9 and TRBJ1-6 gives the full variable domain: DTGVSQNPRHKITKRGQNVTFRCDPISEHNRLYWYRQTLGQGPEFLTYFQNEAQLEKSRLLSDRFSAERPKGSFSTLEIQRTEQGDSAMYLCAGGTASNSPLHFGNGTRLTVT.

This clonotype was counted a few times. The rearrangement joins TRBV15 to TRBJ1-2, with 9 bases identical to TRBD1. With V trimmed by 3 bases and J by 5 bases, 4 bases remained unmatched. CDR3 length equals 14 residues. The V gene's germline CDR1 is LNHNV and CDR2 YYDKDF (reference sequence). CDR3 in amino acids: CATSSLGQGYGYTF. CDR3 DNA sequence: TGTGCCACCAGCAGCCTCGGACAGGGGTATGGCTACACCTTC.

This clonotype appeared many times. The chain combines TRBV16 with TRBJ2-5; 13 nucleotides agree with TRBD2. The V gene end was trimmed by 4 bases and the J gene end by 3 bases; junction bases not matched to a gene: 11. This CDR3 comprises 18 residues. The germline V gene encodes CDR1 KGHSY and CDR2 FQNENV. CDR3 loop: CASSRTSGSSVSEETQYF. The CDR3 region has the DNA TGTGCCAGCAGCCGGACTAGCGGGAGTTCGGTTAGTGAAGAGACCCAGTACTTC.

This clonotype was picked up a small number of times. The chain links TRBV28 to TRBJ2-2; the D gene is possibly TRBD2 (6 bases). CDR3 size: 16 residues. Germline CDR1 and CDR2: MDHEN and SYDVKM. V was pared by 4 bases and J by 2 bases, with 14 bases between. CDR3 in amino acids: CASSSRDPINTGELFF. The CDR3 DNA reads TGTGCCAGCAGTTCGCGGGACCCAATAAACACCGGGGAGCTGTTTTTT.

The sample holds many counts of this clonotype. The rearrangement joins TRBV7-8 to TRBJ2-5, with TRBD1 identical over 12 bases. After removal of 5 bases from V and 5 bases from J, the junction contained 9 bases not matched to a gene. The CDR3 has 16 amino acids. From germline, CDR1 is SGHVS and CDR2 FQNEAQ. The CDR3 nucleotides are TGTGCCAGCAGCGCACCGGGACAGGGGGCTGGTGAGACCCAGTACTTC. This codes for CASSAPGQGAGETQYF.